The rows below give T cell receptor beta chains drawn from one sample of a study of identical twins. A single record per CDR3 protein comes from TCRdb applying MiXCR to the 5' RACE reads. The table lists 550,000 to 800,000 distinct CDR3 sequences, under 8.5% of them singletons. These same data were also listed under a study on yellow fever vaccine responses in identical twins.

The specimen was PBMCs. These receptors were obtained from a woman under 30 in good health. Each CDR3 is given with its conserved first and last residue. The order of the fields is V gene, J gene, D gene, clone size, CDR3 DNA, CDR3 protein. A D gene is named only where the DNA matches it firmly. Clone sizes are given selectively: once, few, many, or a class where the clone is expanded.

V: TRBV7-9
J: TRBJ2-5
D: .
size: .
DNA: TGTGCCAGCAGCTCTCGTTGGGACCTACCCCCACAAGAGACCCAGTACTTC
CDR3: CASSSRWDLPPQETQYF

V: TRBV12-3/TRBV12-4
J: TRBJ2-5
D: .
size: few
DNA: TGTGCCAGCAGTATTCGCTTGGGAAACCAAGAGACCCAGTACTTC
CDR3: CASSIRLGNQETQYF

V: TRBV3-1
J: TRBJ2-4
D: TRBD2
size: many
DNA: TGTGCCAGCAGCCAGACTAGCGGGGTTATAGCCAAAAACATTCAGTACTTC
CDR3: CASSQTSGVIAKNIQYF

V: TRBV6-5
J: TRBJ2-7
D: .
size: many
DNA: TGTGCCAGCAGTTACACCCGGACCGTACTCTCTTACTACGAGCAGTACTTC
CDR3: CASSYTRTVLSYYEQYF

V: TRBV24-1
J: TRBJ2-3
D: .
size: .
DNA: TGTGCCACCAGTGAAAGCGGGACAGGCGATACGCAGTATTTT
CDR3: CATSESGTGDTQYF

V: TRBV10-3
J: TRBJ2-5
D: TRBD2
size: many
DNA: TGTGCCATCAGTGAACGAGCGGGGGAAGAGACCCAGTACTTC
CDR3: CAISERAGEETQYF

V: TRBV20-1
J: TRBJ2-2
D: .
size: few
DNA: TGCAGTGCTAGAGATTGGTCGACGGGGAGGGAGCTGTTTTTT
CDR3: CSARDWSTGRELFF

V: TRBV20-1
J: TRBJ1-1
D: .
size: few
DNA: TGCAGTGCTAGAGATGGTAGGGCGCCGGGAAACACTGAAGCTTTCTTT
CDR3: CSARDGRAPGNTEAFF

V: TRBV5-1
J: TRBJ2-3
D: .
size: many
DNA: TGCGCCAGCAGCTTGGAGGGCGGCGGCACAGATACGCAGTATTTT
CDR3: CASSLEGGGTDTQYF

V: TRBV12-3/TRBV12-4
J: TRBJ2-1
D: .
size: .
DNA: TGTGCCAGCAGTTTAGCGGTGTCGGGGGAGAGTGAGCAGTTCTTC
CDR3: CASSLAVSGESEQFF

V: TRBV29-1
J: TRBJ2-2
D: .
size: many
DNA: TGCAGCGTTGTAGGGACAAAGAACACCGGGGAGCTGTTTTTT
CDR3: CSVVGTKNTGELFF

V: TRBV6-1
J: TRBJ1-5
D: .
size: many
DNA: TGTGCCAGCAGTGAGGGTGTTGATCAGCCCCAGCATTTT
CDR3: CASSEGVDQPQHF

V: TRBV6-4
J: TRBJ1-2
D: .
size: .
DNA: TGTGCCAGCAGTGACAGGGGGATAGGCTACACCTTC
CDR3: CASSDRGIGYTF

V: TRBV5-1
J: TRBJ1-4
D: TRBD1
size: many
DNA: TGCGCCAGCAGACAGACAGGGGGCCAAGATGAAAAACTGTTTTTT
CDR3: CASRQTGGQDEKLFF

V: TRBV2
J: TRBJ2-5
D: .
size: few
DNA: TGTGCCAGCAGTGAGTTGACTAATGAAGAGACCCAGTACTTC
CDR3: CASSELTNEETQYF

V: TRBV20-1
J: TRBJ2-1
D: TRBD1
size: many
DNA: TGCAGTGCTAGGAGTCGGGACAGGGGGTACAATGAGCAGTTCTTC
CDR3: CSARSRDRGYNEQFF

V: TRBV2
J: TRBJ2-7
D: TRBD2
size: .
DNA: TGTGCCAGCAGTGACCCTACTAGCGGGAGGCGATACGAGCAGTACTTC
CDR3: CASSDPTSGRRYEQYF

V: TRBV5-1
J: TRBJ2-2
D: .
size: few
DNA: TGCGCCAGCAGGTCTCAGGGTCAAGCGAACACCGGGGAGCTGTTTTTT
CDR3: CASRSQGQANTGELFF

V: TRBV27
J: TRBJ1-1
D: .
size: .
DNA: TGTGCCAGCGCAAAGAGGGGCAGGGAAGCTTTCTTT
CDR3: CASAKRGREAFF

V: TRBV18
J: TRBJ2-2
D: TRBD2
size: .
DNA: TGTGCCAGCTCACCCAGAAATAAGCGGGAGGCCTACACCGGGGAGCTGTTTTTT
CDR3: CASSPRNKREAYTGELFF

V: TRBV5-1
J: TRBJ2-3
D: .
size: many
DNA: TGCGCCAGCAGCATCAGGGACACAGATACGCAGTATTTT
CDR3: CASSIRDTDTQYF

V: TRBV7-9
J: TRBJ2-2
D: .
size: .
DNA: TGTGCCAGCAGCACGACAGGGAGGACCGGGGAGCTGTTTTTT
CDR3: CASSTTGRTGELFF

V: TRBV7-2
J: TRBJ1-6
D: TRBD1
size: .
DNA: TGTGCCAGCAGGACAGGGGTCTATAATTCACCCCTCCACTTT
CDR3: CASRTGVYNSPLHF

V: TRBV7-9
J: TRBJ1-2
D: TRBD1
size: .
DNA: TGTGCCAGCAGCCTAAGACAGGGGGGTGGCTACACCTTC
CDR3: CASSLRQGGGYTF

V: TRBV9
J: TRBJ2-5
D: TRBD1
size: many
DNA: TGTGCCAGCAGCGCCCGACGAATTGGGGACAGAAATACGCAAGAGACCCAGTACTTC
CDR3: CASSARRIGDRNTQETQYF

V: TRBV29-1
J: TRBJ2-3
D: TRBD1
size: few
DNA: TGCAGCGTGGGCGGGACAGGGGCCGGGATAGATACGCAGTATTTT
CDR3: CSVGGTGAGIDTQYF

V: TRBV29-1
J: TRBJ2-1
D: TRBD2
size: .
DNA: TGCAGCGCCCTCGGGAGGGGCCCCAACTTTTACAATGAGCAGTTCTTC
CDR3: CSALGRGPNFYNEQFF

V: TRBV2
J: TRBJ2-3
D: TRBD1
size: .
DNA: TGTGCCAGCAGGGACAGGGGAACCACAGATACGCAGTATTTT
CDR3: CASRDRGTTDTQYF

V: TRBV25-1
J: TRBJ2-5
D: .
size: .
DNA: TGTGCCAGCAGCCCTTCACCAGGGGCGCAGGGACAAGAGACCCAGTACTTC
CDR3: CASSPSPGAQGQETQYF

V: TRBV5-1
J: TRBJ2-1
D: TRBD1
size: few
DNA: TGCGCCAGCAGCTTTGACCGGACAGGGGCCGATCGGTCCTACAATGAGCAGTTCTTC
CDR3: CASSFDRTGADRSYNEQFF

V: TRBV20-1
J: TRBJ2-7
D: TRBD2
size: .
DNA: TGCAGTGCTAACGCGGGAGTAATCTACGAGCAGTACTTC
CDR3: CSANAGVIYEQYF

V: TRBV20-1
J: TRBJ2-3
D: TRBD2
size: many
DNA: TGCAGTGCCCACCCAGCGGGAGGAACCACAGATACGCAGTATTTT
CDR3: CSAHPAGGTTDTQYF

V: TRBV6-5
J: TRBJ2-3
D: .
size: few
DNA: TGTGCCAGCAGTTACTCCGGGACGCTCACAGATACGCAGTATTTT
CDR3: CASSYSGTLTDTQYF

V: TRBV7-9
J: TRBJ2-2
D: TRBD2
size: many
DNA: TGTGCCAGCAGCTCGACTAGCGCGGCCGGGGAGCTGTTTTTT
CDR3: CASSSTSAAGELFF

V: TRBV9
J: TRBJ2-7
D: TRBD2
size: .
DNA: TGTGCCAGCAGCATTAGCGGGGGGACCGAGCAGTACTTC
CDR3: CASSISGGTEQYF

V: TRBV29-1
J: TRBJ2-1
D: .
size: few
DNA: TGCAGCGAGCAGGGCTTGGACAATGAGCAGTTCTTC
CDR3: CSEQGLDNEQFF

V: TRBV19
J: TRBJ1-2
D: .
size: few
DNA: TGTGCCAGTAGGGACAGAAACGGCTACACCTTC
CDR3: CASRDRNGYTF

V: TRBV7-3
J: TRBJ2-1
D: TRBD2
size: many
DNA: TGTGCCAGCAGCCATCTAGCGGGAGGATGGGATGAGCAGTTCTTC
CDR3: CASSHLAGGWDEQFF

V: TRBV10-3
J: TRBJ1-1
D: TRBD1
size: many
DNA: TGTGCCATCAGTGAGTCAGCAGTAGGACAGGGAAGCACTGAAGCTTTCTTT
CDR3: CAISESAVGQGSTEAFF

V: TRBV20-1
J: TRBJ1-2
D: .
size: few
DNA: TGCAGTGCCCCCGAACCAGGGGCGGGTGGCTACACCTTC
CDR3: CSAPEPGAGGYTF

V: TRBV7-9
J: TRBJ2-5
D: .
size: few
DNA: TGTGCCAGCAGCAGCAGGGGTACTTTGCCATTTGGGGAGACCCAGTACTTC
CDR3: CASSSRGTLPFGETQYF

V: TRBV6-5
J: TRBJ1-6
D: .
size: .
DNA: TGTGCCAGCAGTTACTCGGCCCCCGGGGCGCCGCATTCACCCCTCCACTTT
CDR3: CASSYSAPGAPHSPLHF

V: TRBV20-1
J: TRBJ2-1
D: TRBD2
size: .
DNA: TGCAGTGCTAGGCGGGGGACGGGAGGTTCCTACAATGAGCAGTTCTTC
CDR3: CSARRGTGGSYNEQFF

V: TRBV6-4
J: TRBJ2-3
D: .
size: few
DNA: TGTGCCACCTCCTCCGGGCCGACGGGGGCAGATACGCAGTATTTT
CDR3: CATSSGPTGADTQYF

V: TRBV11-3
J: TRBJ1-1
D: .
size: many
DNA: TGTGCCAGCACTGGTAACTGGACTCCAAGGACTGAAGCTTTCTTT
CDR3: CASTGNWTPRTEAFF

V: TRBV11-2
J: TRBJ2-7
D: TRBD2
size: .
DNA: TGTGCCAGCAGCTTAGGCCGGACTAGCGGGAGGGCCGATACCTACGAGCAGTACTTC
CDR3: CASSLGRTSGRADTYEQYF

V: TRBV4-1
J: TRBJ2-2
D: TRBD1
size: many
DNA: TGCGCCAGCAGAGACAGGGTAATTACCGGGGAGCTGTTTTTT
CDR3: CASRDRVITGELFF

V: TRBV9
J: TRBJ2-1
D: .
size: .
DNA: TGTGCCAGCAGCGTAGCTCCCGACCACAATGAGCAGTTCTTC
CDR3: CASSVAPDHNEQFF

V: TRBV18
J: TRBJ2-3
D: TRBD2
size: .
DNA: TGTGCCAGCTCACTACCGGGACTAGCGGAGACAGATACGCAGTATTTT
CDR3: CASSLPGLAETDTQYF

V: TRBV20-1
J: TRBJ2-7
D: TRBD2
size: few
DNA: TGCAGTGCTAGAGCGACGACTAGCGGGAGGGTGCCGACCTACGAGCAGTACTTC
CDR3: CSARATTSGRVPTYEQYF

V: TRBV12-3/TRBV12-4
J: TRBJ2-7
D: .
size: many
DNA: TGTGCCAGCAGTTCGGGAGCGGCGAGCTCCTACGAGCAGTACTTC
CDR3: CASSSGAASSYEQYF

V: TRBV11-2
J: TRBJ2-1
D: .
size: few
DNA: TGTGCCAGCAGCTTAGAGTTGGCTAACAATGAGCAGTTCTTC
CDR3: CASSLELANNEQFF

V: TRBV5-1
J: TRBJ2-5
D: TRBD1
size: .
DNA: TGCGCCAGCAGCCCCGGACAGGGAAGGGAAGAGACCCAGTACTTC
CDR3: CASSPGQGREETQYF

V: TRBV5-5
J: TRBJ2-7
D: TRBD2
size: few
DNA: TGTGCCAGCAGCCCGTCAAGCGGACTAGCTTTCACCTACGAGCAGTACTTC
CDR3: CASSPSSGLAFTYEQYF

V: TRBV12-3/TRBV12-4
J: TRBJ2-3
D: .
size: .
DNA: TGTGCCAGCAGTAGTCCGCCCGGGTTGGCGGGTACGCAGTATTTT
CDR3: CASSSPPGLAGTQYF

V: TRBV10-2
J: TRBJ2-1
D: TRBD2
size: .
DNA: TGCGCCAGCCGGCCCGGACTAGCGGGAGGGCTCTCCTACAATGAGCAGTTCTTC
CDR3: CASRPGLAGGLSYNEQFF

V: TRBV18
J: TRBJ2-1
D: .
size: few
DNA: TGTGCCAGCTCACCACTTTCCGTGAACAATGAGCAGTTCTTC
CDR3: CASSPLSVNNEQFF